A single sample gave rise to the 20 T cell receptor beta chains below, sequenced in a study of shared clonotypes between healthy human individuals. The assay was immunoSEQ multiplex PCR, and TCRdb's table has in-frame clones only and misses some. In the table there are 2 million to 2.5 million clones, approximately 94% of which are singletons. Sequencing was done on a sample of naive CD4+ T cells sorted from blood. Subset here: CD45RA+ positively selected. These receptors all come from a man younger than 30 in good health.

The sample holds one count of this clone. This chain connects TRBV4-3 to TRBJ2-5; 9 nucleotides match TRBD1. Germline V gene lookup returns CDR1 LGHNA and CDR2 YSLEER. The CDR3 runs 15 residues. V shed 0 bases and J 4 bases; nucleotides not matched to a gene: 3. The CDR3: CASSQDYRGPETQYF. CDR3 DNA sequence: TGCGCCAGCAGCCAAGATTACAGGGGGCCAGAGACCCAGTACTTC.

The rearrangement uses TRBV28 and TRBJ2-5; D may be TRBD2 (6 bases). The CDR3 has 12 residues. Germline assignment: CDR1 MDHEN and CDR2 SYDVKM. V was shortened by 4 bases and J by 3 bases, with 6 bases between the two germline ends. The CDR3 region is CASSSSEETQYF. The CDR3 DNA follows: TGTGCCAGCAGTTCTAGCGAAGAGACCCAGTACTTC.

The chain couples TRBV5-4 to TRBJ2-5, with D possibly matching TRBD1 (5 bases). This CDR3 contains 16 residues. The V and J ends lost 3 bases and 0 bases respectively, with 15 bases between them. The germline V gene encodes CDR1 SGHNT and CDR2 YYREEE (reference sequence). The chain's CDR3 is CASSWLLGPNQETQYF. The CDR3 nucleotides read TGTGCCAGCAGCTGGCTTTTGGGGCCAAACCAAGAGACCCAGTACTTC.

This rearrangement joins TRBV12-5 to TRBJ2-2, with D maybe TRBD1 (6 bases). This CDR3 contains 16 residues. V lost 2 bases, J lost 4 bases, and 14 bases lay in between. The V gene's germline CDR1 is LGHNT and CDR2 FRNRAP. This CDR3 is CASGLTGTPRTGELFF. The CDR3 nucleotides read TGTGCTAGTGGTTTGACCGGGACACCCCGCACCGGGGAGCTGTTTTTT.

A note on this clone: Different DNA sequences within this sample yield the same CDR3. This chain links TRBV18 with TRBJ1-1, with D unresolved. Trimming removed 4 bases from V and 1 base from J, with 4 bases in between. The CDR3 runs 12 residues. Germline V gene lookup returns CDR1 KGHSH and CDR2 LQKENI. DNA for the CDR3: TGTGCCAGCTCACGTGGGAACACTGAAGCTTTCTTT. Residues: CASSRGNTEAFF.

This chain uses TRBV4-1 with TRBJ1-5; D call uncertain. The germline V and J ends were trimmed by 5 bases and 0 bases, with 11 bases remaining between them. The CDR3 contains 15 residues. Germline V gene lookup returns CDR1 MGHRA and CDR2 YSYEKL. In nucleotides, the CDR3 is TGCGCCAGCAGCTTTGAGGTATATAGCAATCAGCCCCAGCATTTT. Its translation: CASSFEVYSNQPQHF.

This sequence joins TRBV10-3 and TRBJ2-7; possibly TRBD1 for D (6 bases). The ends were cut back, 10 bases at V and 3 bases at J, with 16 bases in the middle. Germline V CDR1 and CDR2: ENHRY, SYGVKD. CDR3 size: 13 residues. Here the CDR3 reads CATQGGSGYEQYF. CDR3 DNA sequence: TGTGCCACCCAAGGGGGTTCGGGCTACGAGCAGTACTTC.

CDR3 coding DNA: TGTGCCAGCAGCTTGGTGCAGGGGCGCAACACCGGGGAGCTGTTTTTT. Translated: CASSLVQGRNTGELFF. The chain has TRBV5-8 and TRBJ2-2, with D possibly matching TRBD1 (6 bases). The CDR3 sequence is 16 residues long. Germline CDR1 reads SGHTS; CDR2 reads YDEGEE. V was clipped by 0 bases and J by 2 bases, with 11 bases between them.

The rearrangement joins TRBV5-4 to TRBJ1-1; 8 nucleotides agree with TRBD1. Germline V gene data show CDR1 as SGHNT and CDR2 as YYREEE (reference sequence). This CDR3 has 13 amino acids. Trimming took 6 bases from V and 1 from J; bases not matched to a gene: 2. The CDR3 is CASTGQGNTEAFF. In DNA, the CDR3 is TGTGCCAGCACAGGACAGGGGAACACTGAAGCTTTCTTT.

This chain connects TRBV6-1 to TRBJ1-1; no clear D gene. V shed 0 bases and J shed 0 bases, with 11 bases lying between them. The CDR3 runs 16 residues. Per the germline V gene, CDR1 is MNHNS and CDR2 is SASEGT. The CDR3 sequence: CASSEAKGFVNTEAFF. The CDR3 DNA follows: TGTGCCAGCAGTGAAGCCAAGGGTTTCGTGAACACTGAAGCTTTCTTT.

To note about this clone: The sample contains more than one DNA sequence encoding this CDR3. The chain combines TRBV5-4 with TRBJ2-7; D remains ambiguous. Germline assignment: CDR1 SGHNT and CDR2 YYREEE (reference sequence). The CDR3 is 13 amino acids. With 0 bases removed from V and 0 bases from J, the gap between germline ends came to 4 bases. DNA of the CDR3: TGTGCCAGCAGCTTGGGTGCCTCCTACGAGCAGTACTTC. It is translated as CASSLGASYEQYF. Using reference TRBV5-4 and TRBJ2-7 for the parts outside the CDR3, the full variable domain is ETGVTQSPTHLIKTRGQQVTLRCSSQSGHNTVSWYQQALGQGPQFIFQYYREEENGRGNFPPRFSGLQFPNYSSELNVNALELDDSALYLCASSLGASYEQYFGPGTRLTVT.

The chain carries TRBV9 and TRBJ1-1; a weak D match, TRBD1 (6 bases). The V and J ends lost 4 bases and 4 bases respectively, with 20 bases between them. The CDR3 is made up of 16 amino acids. Germline CDR1 reads SGDLS; CDR2 reads YYNGEE. CDR3 sequence (DNA): TGTGCCAGCAGCCCCCAGACAGGACGTTTGGCCACTGAAGCTTTCTTT. It specifies CASSPQTGRLATEAFF. The whole variable domain, filled in from reference TRBV9 and TRBJ1-1, reads DSGVTQTPKHLITATGQRVTLRCSPRSGDLSVYWYQQSLDQGLQFLIQYYNGEERAKGNILERFSAQQFPDLHSELNLSSLELGDSALYFCASSPQTGRLATEAFFGQGTRLTVV.

This sequence joins TRBV5-1 and TRBJ2-1, with 10 bases matching TRBD1. Germline V CDR1 and CDR2: SGHRS, YFSETQ. The CDR3 extends over 19 amino acids. V trimming: 0 bases; J trimming: 7 bases; junction bases outside the gene matches: 16. The CDR3 DNA reads as TGCGCCAGCAGCTTGGCCCAGGGGACAGGGGTTCGGCTACGGAATGAGCAGTTCTTC. It translates to CASSLAQGTGVRLRNEQFF.

V and J are TRBV5-4 and TRBJ2-1; possibly TRBD1 or TRBD2 for D (6 bases each). Germline V CDR1 and CDR2: SGHNT, YYREEE (reference sequence). V was trimmed by 2 bases and J by 6 bases, leaving 15 bases between them. The CDR3 has 15 amino acids. The CDR3 bases are TGTGCCAGCAGCTTACCAGGGGCGGAGGGCAATGAGCAGTTCTTC. Translated: CASSLPGAEGNEQFF.

The chain combines TRBV2 with TRBJ1-4, with D tentatively TRBD1 (6 bases). Per the germline V gene, CDR1 is SNHLY and CDR2 is FYNNEI. The V end lost 0 bases, the J end lost 5 bases, and 13 bases lay between the germline ends. The CDR3 is 16 residues long. CDR3 DNA: TGTGCCAGCAGTGAAGCGCGGGCAGGGGAAAATGAAAAACTGTTTTTT. Amino acids: CASSEARAGENEKLFF. Using reference TRBV2 and TRBJ1-4 for the parts outside the CDR3, the full variable domain is EPEVTQTPSHQVTQMGQEVILRCVPISNHLYFYWYRQILGQKVEFLVSFYNNEISEKSEIFDDQFSVERPDGSNFTLKIRSTKLEDSAMYFCASSEARAGENEKLFFGSGTQLSVL.

This rearrangement joins TRBV28 to TRBJ2-1; 8 nucleotides agree with TRBD2. The V gene's germline CDR1 is MDHEN and CDR2 SYDVKM. The CDR3 is 15 amino acids. Losses at the gene ends were 6 bases for V and 5 bases for J; bases not matched to a gene: 9. CDR3 loop: CASSRGGGPHNEQFF. CDR3 coding DNA: TGTGCCAGCAGCAGGGGCGGGGGGCCTCACAATGAGCAGTTCTTC.

Turning to this clone: Other DNA variants within this sample encode the same CDR3. The chain is built from TRBV5-1 and TRBJ2-1; TRBD2 aligns across 7 bases. This CDR3 contains 14 residues. Germline V gives CDR1 SGHRS, CDR2 YFSETQ. With V trimmed by 7 bases and J by 0 bases, 4 bases remained unmatched. In DNA form, the CDR3 reads TGCGCCAGCTCTAGCGGTAGCTCCTACAATGAGCAGTTCTTC. This translates into CASSSGSSYNEQFF. Combining the CDR3 with reference TRBV5-1 and TRBJ2-1 gives the whole variable domain KAGVTQTPRYLIKTRGQQVTLSCSPISGHRSVSWYQQTPGQGLQFLFEYFSETQRNKGNFPGRFSGRQFSNSRSEMNVSTLELGDSALYLCASSSGSSYNEQFFGPGTRLTVL.

Points on this clone: Other DNA sequences within the sample encode an identical CDR3. The genes are TRBV5-1 and TRBJ1-1, with D maybe TRBD1 (5 bases). V lost 4 bases and J 1 base, leaving 8 bases between the germline ends. Looked up from germline, CDR1 is SGHRS and CDR2 is YFSETQ. The CDR3 is 13 residues long. This CDR3 is CASSLGGNTEAFF. DNA for the CDR3: TGCGCCAGCAGCCTGGGGGGGAACACTGAAGCTTTCTTT.

The chain combines TRBV5-4 with TRBJ2-4; possibly TRBD2 for D (6 bases). Trimming stripped 4 bases from V and 9 bases from J, with 32 bases between. The CDR3 runs 19 residues. Germline CDR1 SGHNT, CDR2 YYREEE (reference sequence). The CDR3 region is CASSPVPGTLQVSVGIQYF. CDR3 bases: TGTGCCAGCAGCCCAGTCCCGGGGACTTTGCAAGTGTCAGTTGGCATTCAGTACTTC.

The chain combines TRBV7-6 with TRBJ2-3, with 10 bases identical to TRBD2. Germline loops: CDR1 SGHVS, CDR2 FNYEAQ. Losses at the gene ends were 0 bases for V and 1 base for J; bases not matched to a gene: 4. The CDR3 sequence is 17 residues long. CDR3 coding DNA: TGTGCCAGCAGCTTAGCGCCTAGCGGGAGCGGCACAGATACGCAGTATTTT. It is translated as CASSLAPSGSGTDTQYF.